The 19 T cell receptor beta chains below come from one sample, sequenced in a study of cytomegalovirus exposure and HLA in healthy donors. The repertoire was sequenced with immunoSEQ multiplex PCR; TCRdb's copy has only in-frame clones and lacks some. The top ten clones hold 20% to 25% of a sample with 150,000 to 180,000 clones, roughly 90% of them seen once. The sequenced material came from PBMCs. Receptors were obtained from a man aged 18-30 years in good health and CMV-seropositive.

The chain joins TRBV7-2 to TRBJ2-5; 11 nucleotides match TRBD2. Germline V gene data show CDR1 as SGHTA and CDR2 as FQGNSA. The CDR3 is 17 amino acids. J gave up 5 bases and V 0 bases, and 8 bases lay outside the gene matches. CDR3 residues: CASSLAGSGGARETQYF. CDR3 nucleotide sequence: TGTGCCAGCAGCTTAGCTGGTAGCGGGGGGGCCCGGGAGACCCAGTACTTC.

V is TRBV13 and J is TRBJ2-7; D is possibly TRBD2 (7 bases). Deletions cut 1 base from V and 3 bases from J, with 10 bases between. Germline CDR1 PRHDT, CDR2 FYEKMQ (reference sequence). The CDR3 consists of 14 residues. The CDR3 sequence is CASSLERGGYEQYF. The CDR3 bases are TGTGCCAGCAGCTTAGAGAGGGGGGGCTACGAGCAGTACTTC.

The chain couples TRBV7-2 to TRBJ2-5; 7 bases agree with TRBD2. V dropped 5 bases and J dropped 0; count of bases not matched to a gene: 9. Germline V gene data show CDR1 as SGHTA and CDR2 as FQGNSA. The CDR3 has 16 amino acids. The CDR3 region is CASSRQGAGNQETQYF. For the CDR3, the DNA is TGTGCCAGCAGCAGGCAGGGAGCGGGGAACCAAGAGACCCAGTACTTC. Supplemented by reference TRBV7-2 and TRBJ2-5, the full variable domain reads GAGVSQSPSNKVTEKGKDVELRCDPISGHTALYWYRQSLGQGLEFLIYFQGNSAPDKSGLPSDRFSAERTGGSVSTLTIQRTQQEDSAVYLCASSRQGAGNQETQYFGPGTRLLVL.

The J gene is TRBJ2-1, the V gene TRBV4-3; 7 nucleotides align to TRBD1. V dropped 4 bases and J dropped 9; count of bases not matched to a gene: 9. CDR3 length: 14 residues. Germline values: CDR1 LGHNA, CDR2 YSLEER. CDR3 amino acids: CASSPTGTEGEQFF. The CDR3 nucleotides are TGCGCCAGCAGCCCGACCGGGACAGAGGGTGAGCAGTTCTTC.

The CDR3 sequence: CASSQVVGDLAGELFF. The CDR3 DNA is TGCGCCAGCAGCCAAGTGGTGGGAGATCTTGCCGGGGAGCTGTTTTTT. The rearrangement uses TRBV4-1 and TRBJ2-2; D is possibly TRBD2 (5 bases). The germline CDR1 and CDR2 sequences are MGHRA and YSYEKL. V lost 1 base and J 6 bases, leaving 15 bases between the germline ends. The length of the CDR3 is 16 residues.

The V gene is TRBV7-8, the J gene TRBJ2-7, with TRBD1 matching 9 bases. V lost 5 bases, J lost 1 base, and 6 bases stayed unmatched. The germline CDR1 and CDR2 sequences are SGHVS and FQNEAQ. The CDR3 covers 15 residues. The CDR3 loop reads CASSEQGAQSYEQYF. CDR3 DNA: TGTGCCAGCAGCGAACAGGGGGCGCAGTCCTACGAGCAGTACTTC.

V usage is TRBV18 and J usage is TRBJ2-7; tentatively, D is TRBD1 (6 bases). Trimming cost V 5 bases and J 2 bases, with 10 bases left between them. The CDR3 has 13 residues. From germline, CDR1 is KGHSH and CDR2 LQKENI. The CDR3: CASSADSAYEQYF. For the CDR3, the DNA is TGTGCCAGCTCAGCGGACAGCGCCTACGAGCAGTACTTC.

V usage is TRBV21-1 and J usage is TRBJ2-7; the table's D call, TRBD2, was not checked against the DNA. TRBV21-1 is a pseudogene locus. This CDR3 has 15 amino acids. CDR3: CASSVGTPGSYEQYF. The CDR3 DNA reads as TGTGCCAGCAGCGTCGGGACTCCTGGTTCCTACGAGCAGTACTTC.

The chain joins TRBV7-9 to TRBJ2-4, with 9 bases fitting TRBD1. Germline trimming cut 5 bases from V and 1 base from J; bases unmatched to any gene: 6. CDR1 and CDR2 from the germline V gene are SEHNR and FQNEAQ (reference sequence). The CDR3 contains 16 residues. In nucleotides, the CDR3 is TGTGCCAGCAGCCCCGGACAGGGGACGGCCAAAAACATTCAGTACTTC. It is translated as CASSPGQGTAKNIQYF.

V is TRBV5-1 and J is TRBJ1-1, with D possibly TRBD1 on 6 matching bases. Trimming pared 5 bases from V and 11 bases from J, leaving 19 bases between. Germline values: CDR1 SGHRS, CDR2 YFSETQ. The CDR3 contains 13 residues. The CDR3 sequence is CASRGSGVWRAFF. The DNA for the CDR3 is TGCGCCAGCAGGGGATCAGGGGTATGGCGGGCTTTCTTT.

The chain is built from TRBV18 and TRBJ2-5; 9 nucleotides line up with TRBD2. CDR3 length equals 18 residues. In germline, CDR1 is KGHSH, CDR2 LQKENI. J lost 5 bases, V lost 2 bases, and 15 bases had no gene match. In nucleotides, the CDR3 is TGTGCCAGCTCACCAGGAACCAGCGGGGGGCGTTTGGTGGAGACCCAGTACTTC. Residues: CASSPGTSGGRLVETQYF. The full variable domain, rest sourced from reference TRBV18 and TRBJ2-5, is NAGVMQNPRHLVRRRGQEARLRCSPMKGHSHVYWYRQLPEEGLKFMVYLQKENIIDESGMPKERFSAEFPKEGPSILRIQQVVRGDSAAYFCASSPGTSGGRLVETQYFGPGTRLLVL.

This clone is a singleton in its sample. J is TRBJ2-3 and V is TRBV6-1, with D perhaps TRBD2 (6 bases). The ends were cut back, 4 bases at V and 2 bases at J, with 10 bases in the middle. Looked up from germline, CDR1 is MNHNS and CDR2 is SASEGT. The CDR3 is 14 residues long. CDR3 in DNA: TGTGCCAGCAGTGCCCGGCGGGACACAGATACGCAGTATTTT. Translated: CASSARRDTDTQYF.

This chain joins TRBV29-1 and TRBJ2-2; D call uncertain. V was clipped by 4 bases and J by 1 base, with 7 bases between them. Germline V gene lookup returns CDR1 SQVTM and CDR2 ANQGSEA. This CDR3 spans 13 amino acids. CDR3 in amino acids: CSVVQLNTGELFF. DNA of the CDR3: TGCAGCGTTGTACAGTTGAACACCGGGGAGCTGTTTTTT.

CDR3 protein: CASSKRLEGHEQYF. DNA for the CDR3: TGTGCCAGCAGCAAAAGGCTGGAGGGCCACGAGCAGTACTTC. The chain joins TRBV21-1 to TRBJ2-7; the table assigns TRBD2, which was not confirmed against the DNA. TRBV21-1 is reported as a pseudogene. This CDR3 is 14 amino acids long.

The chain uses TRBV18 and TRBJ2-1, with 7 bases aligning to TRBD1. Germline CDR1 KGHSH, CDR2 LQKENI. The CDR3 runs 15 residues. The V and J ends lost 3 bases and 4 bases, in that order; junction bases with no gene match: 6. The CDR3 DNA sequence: TGTGCCAGCTCACCGAATTCAGGGGGATACAATGAGCAGTTCTTC. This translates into CASSPNSGGYNEQFF.

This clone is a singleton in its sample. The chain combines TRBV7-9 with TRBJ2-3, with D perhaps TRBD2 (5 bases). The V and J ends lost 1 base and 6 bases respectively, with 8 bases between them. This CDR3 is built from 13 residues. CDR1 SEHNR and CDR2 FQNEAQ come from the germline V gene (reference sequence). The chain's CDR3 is CASSLGVADTQYF. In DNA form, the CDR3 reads TGTGCCAGCAGCTTAGGGGTAGCGGATACGCAGTATTTT.

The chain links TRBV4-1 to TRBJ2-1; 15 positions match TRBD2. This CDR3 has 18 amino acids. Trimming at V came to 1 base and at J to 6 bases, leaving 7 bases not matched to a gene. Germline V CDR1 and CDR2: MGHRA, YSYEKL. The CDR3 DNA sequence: TGCGCCAGCAGCCAAGTGGATATGGGACTAGCGGGGGGCAATGAGCAGTTCTTC. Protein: CASSQVDMGLAGGNEQFF.

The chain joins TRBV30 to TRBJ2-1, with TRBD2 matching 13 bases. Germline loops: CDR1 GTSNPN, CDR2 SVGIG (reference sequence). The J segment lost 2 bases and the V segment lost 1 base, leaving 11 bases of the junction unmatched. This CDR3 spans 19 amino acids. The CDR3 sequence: CAWSGPTSGRPRTYNEQFF. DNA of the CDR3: TGTGCCTGGAGTGGACCGACTAGCGGGAGGCCCAGGACCTACAATGAGCAGTTCTTC.

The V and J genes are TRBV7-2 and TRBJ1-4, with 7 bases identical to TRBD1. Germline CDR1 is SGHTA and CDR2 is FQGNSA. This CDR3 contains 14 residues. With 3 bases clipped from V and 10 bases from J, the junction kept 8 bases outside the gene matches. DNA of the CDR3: TGTGCCAGCAGCTTCCGACAGGGTCGGGCAAAACTGTTTTTT. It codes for CASSFRQGRAKLFF.